Below, one T cell receptor beta chain is given with its context. This clonotype was seen many times. Which antigen it targets is not known. No base-level quality is on record; no much larger clone is a single base apart. Looking up the germline V gene yields CDR1 SGHVS and CDR2 FQNEAQ. From the cysteine up to the phenylalanine, the CDR3 has a length of 16 residues. Only the CDR3 region is kept as DNA, spanning 48 bases read in frame from base 1. Relative to germline, V is missing 2 bases and J is missing 2 bases, with 5 bases of the junction outside any gene match. Amplification of TCR beta CDR3 regions was carried out from RNA transcripts. A first-round RT-PCR of the TCR CDR3 used the HTBI primer set with the Qiagen OneStep RT-PCR kit. Libraries were constructed in a second round of multiplex PCR, after which size selection and purification were carried out. The libraries were sequenced on an Illumina HiSeq2000 using paired-end 100 bp reads. As for how the authors treated the data: SOAPnuke was used to process the raw data, with reads discarded if the reads contained adapters or uncalled bases, had a mean Phred below 15, or lacked an exact constant-primer or identifier match. High-quality paired reads were merged with COPE v1.2.5, and unique nucleotide sequences were defined as clonotypes. Clonotypes were aligned to IMGT TRBV, TRBD and TRBJ reference segments using MiTCR v1.1. The analysis was restricted to V-J combinations with a frequency above 0.0001, which together covered 99% to 99.2% of the repertoires. The TCS score was defined as F50 (clonal expansion) divided by E x V (chaos), with BLOSUM62-based TCRdist calculated between CDR3 peptides within each V-J. Welch's t-statistics and random forest reduced just over 500 V-J features to 13, which were used in a naive Bayes classifier (R e1071). TCRdb redid the processing of the public reads, applying fastp at Q25 and MiXCR, and retained in-frame beta chains. Rows with one shared CDR3 protein collapse into an entry with the most common genes and DNA. The V and J calls, along with clone size, are taken from TCRdb and not from the paper's own processing. For this sample the table gives approximately 600,000 distinct CDR3 sequences, of which 15% to 20% were detected only once. The ten largest clonotypes hold about 3.8% of the sample.

Stable Graves' hyperthyroidism was defined as the absence of progression to ophthalmopathy over 18 months of follow-up. The hyperthyroidism patients were between 18 and 65 years old and newly diagnosed, with a disease duration of less than 2 months. The study excluded patients with uncontrolled infections, other autoimmune diseases, pregnancy or lactation. Diagnoses relied on clinical symptoms, serum thyroxine and TRAb, thyroid ultrasound and orbital computed tomography. PBMCs were isolated from more than 9 ml of fresh peripheral blood by Ficoll-Paque density gradient centrifugation. Total RNA was extracted with Trizol reagent, and quality was checked on an Agilent 2100 Bioanalyzer. The source of the sample is a study of T cells in Graves' hyperthyroidism and ophthalmopathy (dated by TCRdb to about 2019). About the investigation overall: Peripheral blood was sampled at the time of initial diagnosis, prior to any treatment. In addition, the study compared T-cell repertoires in thyroid tissue and in blood from five or six Graves' hyperthyroidism patients. The paper reports TCR Vbeta CDR3 sequencing of approximately 130 peripheral blood samples: around 41 ophthalmopathy, fewer than 85 hyperthyroidism and around 17 progressor patients. Whether ophthalmopathy could be predicted prospectively was tested in an independent validation cohort made up of under 20 hyperthyroidism patients plus 17 patients who later progressed to ophthalmopathy. Once sampling was done, hyperthyroidism patients were given methimazole at a starting dose of 30 mg daily, whereas ophthalmopathy patients were given high-dose intravenous methylprednisolone. The approximately 95 discovery patients were divided at random into training and test sets in a 7:3 ratio. A discovery cohort of 95 to 100 patients, fewer than 50 with Graves' ophthalmopathy and about 60 with stable Graves' hyperthyroidism, was used to find distinguishing TCR V-J signatures.

Broader findings and caveats from the paper: A 13 V-J signature model separated ophthalmopathy from stable hyperthyroidism, with approximately 87% sensitivity and 81.08% specificity in cross-validation and 80%/75% in testing. In validation, the model predicted progression to ophthalmopathy with approximately 71% sensitivity and around 72% specificity, a median of 6.5 months before onset. No statistical method was used to set the sample size in advance, and investigators knew the group allocation. Most expanded thyroid clonotypes (frequency above 0.001) were also found in blood, which suggests that blood repertoires may mirror thyroid immune responses.

The sequenced sample consisted of blood. The chain joins TRBV7-8 to TRBJ2-5, and 10 junction bases match TRBD2. This receptor was taken from a woman aged 30 to 39 with Graves' hyperthyroidism. The nucleotides are TGTGCCAGCAGCTTAAATTCAGCGGGAGGGCAAGAGACCCAGTACTTC. Translated, this gives CASSLNSAGGQETQYF.